A single sample is the source of the 4 T cell receptor beta chains below, sequenced in a study of T cell responses to AZD1222 COVID-19 vaccine. The repertoire was sequenced with immunoSEQ multiplex PCR; TCRdb's copy has only in-frame clones and lacks some. The profile shows approximately 110,000 clones, 88% of them singletons. Sequences were derived from peripheral blood, sampled on day 0 of AZD1222 vaccination. Receptors were obtained from an adult in good health.

A few counts support this clone. J is TRBJ1-3 and V is TRBV27, with D uncertain. CDR3 length equals 14 residues. Germline V gives CDR1 MNHEY, CDR2 SMNVEV (reference sequence). Trimming left V 5 bases short and J 0 bases short, with 8 bases between. The CDR3 reads CASSPLSSGNTIYF. The CDR3 DNA reads TGTGCCAGCAGTCCCCTAAGCTCTGGAAACACCATATATTTT.

The chain carries TRBV7-8 and TRBJ2-3; 9 bases map to TRBD2. With V trimmed by 3 bases and J by 6 bases, 4 bases remained unmatched. Germline V lookup: CDR1 SGHVS, CDR2 FQNEAQ. This CDR3 region has 14 residues. The CDR3 sequence: CASSFGGGADTQYF. The CDR3 DNA reads as TGTGCCAGCAGCTTTGGCGGGGGGGCGGATACGCAGTATTTT.

Comment on this clone: A read error may produce the germline difference seen at one junction end. Other DNA sequences in the sample encode the same CDR3. This chain joins TRBV3-1 (or the pseudogene TRBV3-2) and TRBJ1-5, with unresolved D. Germline V gives CDR1 LGHDT, CDR2 YNNKEL (reference sequence). The CDR3 is 12 residues long. The CDR3: CASSQVNQPQHF. In DNA form, the CDR3 reads TGTGCCAGCAGCCAAGTCAATCAACCCCAGCATTTT.

J is TRBJ2-2 and V is TRBV29-1; TRBD1 agrees at 8 bases. The CDR3 loop spans 15 amino acids. Germline V gene data show CDR1 as SQVTM and CDR2 as ANQGSEA. The trim removed 4 bases at V and 3 bases at J, leaving 7 bases unmatched. The CDR3 loop reads CSVGGQGAYTGELFF. CDR3 nucleotides: TGCAGCGTTGGAGGGCAGGGGGCTTACACCGGGGAGCTGTTTTTT.